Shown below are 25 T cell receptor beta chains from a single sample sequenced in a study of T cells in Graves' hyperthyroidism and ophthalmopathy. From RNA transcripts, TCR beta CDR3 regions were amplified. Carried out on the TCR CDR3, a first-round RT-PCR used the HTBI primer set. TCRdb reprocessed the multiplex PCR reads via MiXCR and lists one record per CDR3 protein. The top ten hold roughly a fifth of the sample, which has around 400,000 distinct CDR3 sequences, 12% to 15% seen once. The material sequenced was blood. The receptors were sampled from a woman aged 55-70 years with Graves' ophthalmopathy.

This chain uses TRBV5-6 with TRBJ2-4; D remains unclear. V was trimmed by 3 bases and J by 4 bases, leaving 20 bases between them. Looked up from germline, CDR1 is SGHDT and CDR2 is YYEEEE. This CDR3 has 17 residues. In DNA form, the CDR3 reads TGTGCCAGCAGCTACCTCCCCGGAACTCTGATGAAAAACATTCAGTACTTC. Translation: CASSYLPGTLMKNIQYF.

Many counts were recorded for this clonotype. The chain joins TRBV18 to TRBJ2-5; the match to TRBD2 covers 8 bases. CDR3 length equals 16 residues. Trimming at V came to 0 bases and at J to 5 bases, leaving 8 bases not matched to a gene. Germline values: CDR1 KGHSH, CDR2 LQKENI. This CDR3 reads CASSPPTAGGSETQYF. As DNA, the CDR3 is TGTGCCAGCTCACCACCGACCGCGGGAGGTTCGGAGACCCAGTACTTC.

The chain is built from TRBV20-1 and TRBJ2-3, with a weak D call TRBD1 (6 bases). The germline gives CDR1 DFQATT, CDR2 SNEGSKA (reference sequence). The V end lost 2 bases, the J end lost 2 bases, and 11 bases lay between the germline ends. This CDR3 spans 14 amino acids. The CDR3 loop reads CSARLQGPTDTQYF. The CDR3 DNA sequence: TGCAGTGCTAGACTACAGGGACCCACAGATACGCAGTATTTT.

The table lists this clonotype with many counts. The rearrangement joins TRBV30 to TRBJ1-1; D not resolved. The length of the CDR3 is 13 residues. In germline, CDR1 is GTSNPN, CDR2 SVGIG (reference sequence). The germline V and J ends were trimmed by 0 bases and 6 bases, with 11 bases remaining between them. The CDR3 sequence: CAWSVRTEAEAFF. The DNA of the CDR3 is TGTGCCTGGAGTGTACGGACGGAGGCTGAAGCTTTCTTT.

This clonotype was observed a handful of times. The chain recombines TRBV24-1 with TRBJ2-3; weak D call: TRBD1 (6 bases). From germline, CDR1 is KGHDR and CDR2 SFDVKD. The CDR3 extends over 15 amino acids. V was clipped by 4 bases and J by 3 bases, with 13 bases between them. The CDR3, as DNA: TGTGCCACCAGTGACAATCCCAGGGGAACAGATACGCAGTATTTT. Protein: CATSDNPRGTDTQYF.

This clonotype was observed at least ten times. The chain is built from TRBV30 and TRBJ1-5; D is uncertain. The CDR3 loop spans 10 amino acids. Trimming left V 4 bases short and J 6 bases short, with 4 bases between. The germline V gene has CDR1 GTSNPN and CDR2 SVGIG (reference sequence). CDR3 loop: CAWKGQPQHF. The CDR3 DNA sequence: TGTGCCTGGAAAGGTCAGCCCCAGCATTTT.

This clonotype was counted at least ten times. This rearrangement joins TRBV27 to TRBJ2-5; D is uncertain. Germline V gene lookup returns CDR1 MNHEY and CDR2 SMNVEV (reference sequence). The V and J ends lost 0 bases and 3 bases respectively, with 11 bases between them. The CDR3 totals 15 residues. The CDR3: CASSLSAGWEETQYF. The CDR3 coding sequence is TGTGCCAGCAGTTTATCAGCTGGGTGGGAAGAGACCCAGTACTTC.

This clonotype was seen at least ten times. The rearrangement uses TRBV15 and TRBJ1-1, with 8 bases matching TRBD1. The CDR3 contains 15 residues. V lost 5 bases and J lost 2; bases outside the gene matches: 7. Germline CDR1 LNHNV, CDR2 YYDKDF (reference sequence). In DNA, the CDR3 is TGTGCCACCAGCCGGAGGACAGGGATTAACACTGAAGCTTTCTTT. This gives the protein CATSRRTGINTEAFF. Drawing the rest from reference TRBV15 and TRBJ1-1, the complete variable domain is DAMVIQNPRYQVTQFGKPVTLSCSQTLNHNVMYWYQQKSSQAPKLLFHYYDKDFNNEADTPDNFQSRRPNTSFCFLDIRSPGLGDTAMYLCATSRRTGINTEAFFGQGTRLTVV.

The CDR3: CASSSRGDRNYNEQFF. As DNA, the CDR3 is TGCGCCAGCAGCAGCCGTGGGGACAGAAACTACAATGAGCAGTTCTTC. V is TRBV5-1 and J is TRBJ2-1; 7 positions match TRBD1. V dropped 4 bases and J dropped 3; count of bases not matched to a gene: 10. The CDR3 totals 16 residues. Germline CDR1 SGHRS, CDR2 YFSETQ.

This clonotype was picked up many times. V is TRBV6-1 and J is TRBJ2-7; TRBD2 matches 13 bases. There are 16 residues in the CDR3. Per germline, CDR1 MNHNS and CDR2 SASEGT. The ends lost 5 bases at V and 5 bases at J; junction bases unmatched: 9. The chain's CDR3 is CASSSMRTSGRHEQYF. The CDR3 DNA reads TGTGCCAGCAGTTCCATGAGGACTAGCGGGAGACACGAGCAGTACTTC.

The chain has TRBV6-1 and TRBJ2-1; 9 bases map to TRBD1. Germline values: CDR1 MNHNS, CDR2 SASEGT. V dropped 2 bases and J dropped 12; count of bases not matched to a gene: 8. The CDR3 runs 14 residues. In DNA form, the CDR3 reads TGTGCCAGCAGTGAAATAGGGACAGGGAACCCGCAGTTCTTC. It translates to CASSEIGTGNPQFF.

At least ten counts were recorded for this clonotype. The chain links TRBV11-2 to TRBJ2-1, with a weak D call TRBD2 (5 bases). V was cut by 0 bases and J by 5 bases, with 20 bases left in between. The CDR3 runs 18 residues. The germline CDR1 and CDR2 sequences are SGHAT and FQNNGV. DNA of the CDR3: TGTGCCAGCAGCTTAGACGTTATCGGACTGCTCGAGGACAATGAGCAGTTCTTC. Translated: CASSLDVIGLLEDNEQFF. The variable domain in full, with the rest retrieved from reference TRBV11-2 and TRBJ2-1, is EAGVAQSPRYKIIEKRQSVAFWCNPISGHATLYWYQQILGQGPKLLIQFQNNGVVDDSQLPKDRFSAERLKGVDSTLKIQPAKLEDSAVYLCASSLDVIGLLEDNEQFFGPGTRLTVL.

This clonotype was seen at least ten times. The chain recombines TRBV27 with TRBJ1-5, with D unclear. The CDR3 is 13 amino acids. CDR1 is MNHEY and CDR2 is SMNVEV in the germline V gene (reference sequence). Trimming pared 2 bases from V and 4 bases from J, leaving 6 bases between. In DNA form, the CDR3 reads TGTGCCAGCAGTTTAGGGTTGAATCAGCCCCAGCATTTT. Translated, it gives CASSLGLNQPQHF.

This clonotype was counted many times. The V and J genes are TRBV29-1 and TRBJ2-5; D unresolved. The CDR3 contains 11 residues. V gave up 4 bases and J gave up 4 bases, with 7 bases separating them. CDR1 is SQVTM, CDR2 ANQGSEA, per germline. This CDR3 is CSVGLGETQYF. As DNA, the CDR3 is TGCAGCGTTGGGCTCGGAGAGACCCAGTACTTC. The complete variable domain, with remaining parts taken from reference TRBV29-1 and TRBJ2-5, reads SAVISQKPSRDICQRGTSLTIQCQVDSQVTMMFWYRQQPGQSLTLIATANQGSEATYESGFVIDKFPISRPNLTFSTLTVSNMSPEDSSIYLCSVGLGETQYFGPGTRLLVL.

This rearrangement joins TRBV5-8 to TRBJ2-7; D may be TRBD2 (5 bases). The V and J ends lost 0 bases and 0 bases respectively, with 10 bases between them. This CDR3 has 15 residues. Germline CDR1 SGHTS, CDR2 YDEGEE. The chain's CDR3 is CASSLGRTVSYEQYF. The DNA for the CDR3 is TGTGCCAGCAGCTTGGGCCGGACTGTCTCCTACGAGCAGTACTTC.

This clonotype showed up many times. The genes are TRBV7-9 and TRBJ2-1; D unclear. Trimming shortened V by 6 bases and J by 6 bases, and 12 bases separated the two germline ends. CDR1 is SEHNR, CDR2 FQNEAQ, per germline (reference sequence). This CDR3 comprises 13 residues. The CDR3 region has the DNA TGTGCCAGCAGGCCGCCAACATCCAATGAGCAGTTCTTC. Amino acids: CASRPPTSNEQFF.

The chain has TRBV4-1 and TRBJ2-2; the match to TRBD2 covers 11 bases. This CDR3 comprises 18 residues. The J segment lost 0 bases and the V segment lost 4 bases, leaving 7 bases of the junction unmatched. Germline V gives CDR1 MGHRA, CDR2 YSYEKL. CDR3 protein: CASSRQPSGGTNTGELFF. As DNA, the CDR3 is TGCGCCAGCAGCCGGCAACCTAGCGGGGGGACGAACACCGGGGAGCTGTTTTTT.

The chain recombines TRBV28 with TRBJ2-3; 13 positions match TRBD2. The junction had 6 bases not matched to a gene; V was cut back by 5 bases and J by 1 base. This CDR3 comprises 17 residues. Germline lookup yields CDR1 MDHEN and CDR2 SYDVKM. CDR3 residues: CASSPPGLAGGTDTQYF. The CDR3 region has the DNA TGTGCCAGCAGTCCCCCAGGACTAGCGGGAGGCACAGATACGCAGTATTTT. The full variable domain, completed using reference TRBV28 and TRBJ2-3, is DVKVTQSSRYLVKRTGEKVFLECVQDMDHENMFWYRQDPGLGLRLIYFSYDVKMKEKGDIPEGYSVSREKKERFSLILESASTNQTSMYLCASSPPGLAGGTDTQYFGPGTRLTVL.

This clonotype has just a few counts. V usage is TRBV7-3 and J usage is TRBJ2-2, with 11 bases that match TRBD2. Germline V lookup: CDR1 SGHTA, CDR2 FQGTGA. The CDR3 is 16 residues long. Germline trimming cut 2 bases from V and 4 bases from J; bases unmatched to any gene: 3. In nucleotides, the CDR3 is TGTGCCAGCAGCTTACCGACTAGCGGGACCACCGGGGAGCTGTTTTTT. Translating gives CASSLPTSGTTGELFF.

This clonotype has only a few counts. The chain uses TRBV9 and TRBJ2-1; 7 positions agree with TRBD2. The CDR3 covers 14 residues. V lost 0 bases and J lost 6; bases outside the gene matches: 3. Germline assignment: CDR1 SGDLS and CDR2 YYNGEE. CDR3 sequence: CASSVAGLGNEQFF. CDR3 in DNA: TGTGCCAGCAGCGTAGCAGGACTAGGCAATGAGCAGTTCTTC. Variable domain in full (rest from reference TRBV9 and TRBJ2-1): DSGVTQTPKHLITATGQRVTLRCSPRSGDLSVYWYQQSLDQGLQFLIQYYNGEERAKGNILERFSAQQFPDLHSELNLSSLELGDSALYFCASSVAGLGNEQFFGPGTRLTVL.

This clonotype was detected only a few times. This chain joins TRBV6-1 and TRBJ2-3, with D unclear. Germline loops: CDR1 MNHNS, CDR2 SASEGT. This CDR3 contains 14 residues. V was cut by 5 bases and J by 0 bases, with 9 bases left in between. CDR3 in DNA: TGTGCCAGCAGTCCGGACCCTAGCACAGATACGCAGTATTTT. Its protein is CASSPDPSTDTQYF.

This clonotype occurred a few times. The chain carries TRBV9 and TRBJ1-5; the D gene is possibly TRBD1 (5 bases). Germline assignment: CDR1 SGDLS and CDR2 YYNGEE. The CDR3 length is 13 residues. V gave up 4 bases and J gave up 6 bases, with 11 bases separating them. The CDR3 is CASSPTGGQPQHF. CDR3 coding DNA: TGTGCCAGCAGCCCCACCGGGGGTCAGCCCCAGCATTTT. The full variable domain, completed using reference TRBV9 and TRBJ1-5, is DSGVTQTPKHLITATGQRVTLRCSPRSGDLSVYWYQQSLDQGLQFLIQYYNGEERAKGNILERFSAQQFPDLHSELNLSSLELGDSALYFCASSPTGGQPQHFGDGTRLSIL.

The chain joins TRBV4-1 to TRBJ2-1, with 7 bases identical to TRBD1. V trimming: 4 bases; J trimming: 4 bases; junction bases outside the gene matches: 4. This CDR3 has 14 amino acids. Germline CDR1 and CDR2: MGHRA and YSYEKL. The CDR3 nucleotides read TGCGCCAGCAGCCCGGGACAGAAATACAATGAGCAGTTCTTC. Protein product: CASSPGQKYNEQFF.

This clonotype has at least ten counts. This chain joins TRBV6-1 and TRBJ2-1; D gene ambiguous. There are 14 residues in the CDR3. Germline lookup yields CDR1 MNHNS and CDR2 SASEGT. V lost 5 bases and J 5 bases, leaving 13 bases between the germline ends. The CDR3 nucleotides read TGTGCCAGCAGTTATTCCGGATCTGACAATGAGCAGTTCTTC. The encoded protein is CASSYSGSDNEQFF.

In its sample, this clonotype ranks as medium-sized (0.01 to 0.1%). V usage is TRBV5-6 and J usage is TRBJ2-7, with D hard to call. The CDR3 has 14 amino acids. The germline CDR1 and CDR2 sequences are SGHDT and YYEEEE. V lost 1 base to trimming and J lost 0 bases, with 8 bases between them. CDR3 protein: CASSLYPSSYEQYF. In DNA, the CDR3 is TGTGCCAGCAGCTTGTACCCGAGCTCCTACGAGCAGTACTTC. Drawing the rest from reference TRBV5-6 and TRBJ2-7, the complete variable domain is DAGVTQSPTHLIKTRGQQVTLRCSPKSGHDTVSWYQQALGQGPQFIFQYYEEEERQRGNFPDRFSGHQFPNYSSELNVNALLLGDSALYLCASSLYPSSYEQYFGPGTRLTVT.